Presented here are 3 T cell receptor beta chains from one specimen sequenced in a study of blood T cell repertoires in COVID-19. Libraries were prepared by immunoSEQ multiplex PCR; TCRdb keeps only in-frame clonotypes and omits some of them. The sample lists about 93,000 clones, about 80% occurring once. The sample consisted of peripheral blood. These receptor sequences come from a human donor in a cohort sampled during active COVID-19.

The chain recombines TRBV10-2 with TRBJ2-1, with TRBD2 matching over 14 bases. The J segment lost 6 bases and the V segment lost 4 bases, leaving 11 bases of the junction unmatched. The CDR3 is 18 residues long. In germline, CDR1 is WSHSY, CDR2 SAAADI. This CDR3 reads CASSGSPGLAGVRNEQFF. Here the CDR3 DNA reads TGCGCCAGCAGTGGTTCTCCGGGACTAGCGGGAGTACGCAATGAGCAGTTCTTC.

This chain connects TRBV21-1 to TRBJ2-1; the listed D gene, TRBD2, was not tested against the DNA. TRBV21-1 is termed a pseudogene. The CDR3 extends over 17 amino acids. In DNA, the CDR3 is TGTGCCAGCAGCAAAGTGACTAGCGGGAGTCGCCACAATGAGCAGTTCTTC. Protein product: CASSKVTSGSRHNEQFF.

This chain uses TRBV7-2 with TRBJ2-3; 8 positions agree with TRBD2. With V trimmed by 5 bases and J by 1 base, 8 bases remained unmatched. Germline V lookup: CDR1 SGHTA, CDR2 FQGNSA. The CDR3 has 16 amino acids. The CDR3 DNA is TGTGCCAGCAGCCCTCGGACTAGCCGGCGCACAGATACGCAGTATTTT. Encoded protein: CASSPRTSRRTDTQYF.